Here is one TCR beta chain with its context. Its binding antigen is unknown. Per-base qualities were not stored, and no clone one base away is much larger. CDR1 and CDR2 are drawn from the germline V gene: SGHTA, FQGNSA. The cysteine opens and the phenylalanine closes a CDR3 of 17 amino acids. Solely the CDR3 DNA is kept, with 51 bases framed from the first base. The germline ends are 16 bases apart after V is trimmed by 2 bases and J by 0 bases. This entry is derived from a study of blood T cell repertoires in COVID-19 (dated by TCRdb to between 2020 and 2021). Regarding the study in general: Samples covering the acute and convalescent phases of COVID-19 were provided by collaborators in the United States, Italy and Spain. The repertoires were released in a freely available public database intended as a resource for research on the immune response to SARS-CoV-2. The prospective study material was composed of cDNA or gDNA derived from T cells, B-cell-depleted T cells, or PBMCs. The dataset comprised deeply sampled blood TCRbeta repertoires from subjects exposed to, actively infected with, or recovered from COVID-19. Where available, HLA class I and class II types were taken from metadata supplied by the sample provider and were not determined by assay-based typing. Samples were obtained from the ongoing ImmuneRACE study (first 160 participants) and from 1,254 subjects provided by 6 global collaborators. The sample metadata nearly always contained a de-identified subject ID, COVID-19 status, age in years and sex. Here is what the overall study found, with its caveats: The quantity of clinical and demographic metadata differed by source and by participant and was supplied without curation.

Collaborating institutions collected whole blood in K2EDTA tubes following their own protocols. For TCRbeta analysis, collaborator samples were shipped as frozen whole blood, as isolated PBMCs, or as DNA extracted from either sample type. The immunoSEQ Assay, a bias-controlled multiplex PCR, was used to amplify TCRbeta CDR3 regions from genomic DNA. Per the source publication's procedure: Within the assay, amplification of reference gene primers was used to estimate how many nucleated cells each sample contained. To quantify the absolute abundance of each unique TCRbeta CDR3 rearrangement, sequence reads were collapsed and filtered. For each sample, productive Simpson clonality was calculated as the square root of Simpson's diversity index across productive rearrangements. The immuneACCESS repertoire file appears here via TCRdb, limited to in-frame rearrangements. These files lack a portion of the clones; in checked studies, under half of the deficit traces to unresolved V genes, and the cause of the others is not known. V, J and clone size are those of that table, while D and trimming were read from the DNA. A total of fewer than 200,000 clones appear in this sample, about four fifths of them only once. Clones ranked in the top ten supply roughly 10% of the sample.

Here the chain combines TRBV7-2 and TRBJ1-1, and the D gene may be TRBD1, 6 bases matching. The sample comprised peripheral blood. This clonotype was obtained from a man between 65 and 85 years old with active or convalescent COVID-19. CDR3 sequence: CASSLRGGGSLNTEAFF. DNA sequence: TGTGCCAGCAGCTTACGAGGGGGGGGTTCGCTGAACACTGAAGCTTTCTTT.